This T cell receptor beta chain derives from a study of blood T cell repertoires in COVID-19. Whole-study context: Acute-phase and convalescent COVID-19 samples originated in the United States, Italy and Spain. T cells, B-cell-depleted T cells, or PBMCs supplied cDNA or gDNA.

In the source study's methods: Amplification from reference gene primers served as the basis for estimated nucleated cell counts. The assay was immunoSEQ multiplex PCR, and TCRdb's table has in-frame clones only and misses some. That table supplies the V and J calls and clone size; D and trimming were determined from the DNA. The sample consists of fewer than 200,000 clones, just under 85% of them appearing once. This TCR was sampled from a man aged 35 to 55 who had recovered from COVID-19. What was sequenced was peripheral blood.

CDR3 protein: CASSNRPRQGVNSPLHF. The CDR3 nucleotides are TGTGCCAGCAGCAACCGACCGAGACAGGGAGTAAATTCACCCCTCCACTTT. This chain uses TRBV21-1 with TRBJ1-6; TRBD1 is the table's D call, not checked against the DNA. TRBV21-1 is a documented pseudogene. The length of the CDR3 is 17 residues.